This T cell receptor beta chain is from a study of cytomegalovirus exposure and HLA in healthy donors. Study as a whole: The 90 to 150 validation repertoires matched the roughly 700 first-cohort repertoires in platform, a later analysis reported. Regarding the study as a whole: In the roughly 120 validation repertoires, a later analysis found that first-cohort TCR clusters tended to co-occur. In vitro testing confirmed a few CMV-associated chains as specific for CMV antigens.

Turning to this clone: The antigen is not known.

This table comes from immunoSEQ multiplex PCR, and its TCRdb copy is limited to in-frame clones, with some not included. The table lists under 200,000 clones, approximately 86% of them singletons, with 2% to 2.5% in the top ten. Germline loops: CDR1 MNHEY, CDR2 SMNVEV (reference sequence). This CDR3 is built from 14 residues. V gave up 3 bases and J gave up 4 bases; unmatched junction bases: 3. The receptor was derived from a woman aged 18-29 years in good health and CMV-seronegative. This sequence joins TRBV27 and TRBJ1-3; 7 nucleotides line up with TRBD1. The source material was PBMCs. CDR3 sequence: CASSLRGPGNTIYF. CDR3 sequence (DNA): TGTGCCAGCAGTTTGAGGGGGCCCGGAAACACCATATATTTT.